The 3 T cell receptor beta chains below all came from one sample that was sequenced in a study of T-cell memory formation after mild COVID-19. TCRdb passed the 5' RACE reads through MiXCR, listing each CDR3 protein once. The sample shows 100,000 or so distinct CDR3 sequences, over 8.5% of them seen only once. Sequencing was done on a sample of PBMCs or a T cell subset sorted from them (not recorded which). The receptors were gathered from a man aged 18 to 30 who had mild COVID-19 (a few samples of this study predate the infection). Cell type and time point are not known.

The rearrangement uses TRBV27 and TRBJ2-1; TRBD2 matches 7 bases. CDR3 size: 14 residues. Germline CDR1 and CDR2: MNHEY and SMNVEV (reference sequence). Germline trimming cut 8 bases from V and 7 bases from J; bases unmatched to any gene: 11. CDR3 residues: CASQSGAGPNEQFF. Written as DNA, the CDR3 is TGTGCCAGCCAAAGCGGGGCGGGACCAAATGAGCAGTTCTTC.

This clonotype was picked up a small number of times. The chain links TRBV12-3 or TRBV12-4 to TRBJ2-1; 8 bases map to TRBD2. This CDR3 is built from 15 residues. The V gene end was trimmed by 0 bases and the J gene end by 9 bases; junction bases not matched to a gene: 7. CDR3 amino acids: CASSLAGAGVFEQFF. CDR3 DNA sequence: TGTGCCAGCAGTTTAGCGGGAGCGGGGGTGTTTGAGCAGTTCTTC.

This clonotype has a handful of counts. The rearrangement links TRBV12-3 or TRBV12-4 to TRBJ1-5; D remains unclear. The CDR3 contains 12 residues. Trimming pared 6 bases from V and 0 bases from J, leaving 3 bases between. In DNA form, the CDR3 reads TGTGCCAGCAGAGATAGCAATCAGCCCCAGCATTTT. Translating it yields CASRDSNQPQHF.